This entry lists 12 T cell receptor beta chains sequenced from one sample in a study of spatial heterogeneity in lung cancer. Time point indicated: blood at routine non-recurrence follow-up after resection. TCRdb processed the 5' RACE reads anew with MiXCR; each CDR3 protein has one entry. The data contain 35,000 to 45,000 distinct CDR3 sequences, around 7.6% of them singletons. The sample here was PBMCs, taken at follow-up. The origin of the receptors is a male donor with early-stage non-small cell lung cancer.

In this sample, this clonotype turned up many times. The rearrangement uses TRBV5-6 and TRBJ1-4; TRBD1 matches at 10 bases. The J segment lost 0 bases and the V segment lost 4 bases, leaving 9 bases of the junction unmatched. Germline V gene sequence: CDR1 SGHDT, CDR2 YYEEEE. The CDR3 totals 18 residues. CDR3 sequence reads: CASSGPGTGAPTNEKLFF. DNA of the CDR3: TGTGCCAGCAGCGGGCCCGGGACAGGGGCCCCAACTAATGAAAAACTGTTTTTT.

This clonotype was seen repeatedly, ten times or more. V is TRBV6-1 and J is TRBJ1-2; TRBD1 might be the D (5 bases). Germline lookup yields CDR1 MNHNS and CDR2 SASEGT. The CDR3 sequence is 15 residues long. V gave up 1 base and J gave up 6 bases, with 15 bases separating them. CDR3 in amino acids: CASSEVLRDLNGYTF. DNA of the CDR3: TGTGCCAGCAGTGAAGTGCTCAGGGACCTAAATGGCTACACCTTC.

This clonotype was counted at least ten times. This chain uses TRBV5-1 with TRBJ1-1, with a tentative D call TRBD1 (6 bases). Trimming pared 1 base from V and 6 bases from J, leaving 13 bases between. Germline CDR1 and CDR2: SGHRS and YFSETQ. This CDR3 comprises 14 residues. CDR3 DNA sequence: TGCGCCAGCAGCTTGCAGGGGCCAGGGGCTGAAGCTTTCTTT. It translates to CASSLQGPGAEAFF.

This clonotype showed up many times. The J gene is TRBJ1-1, the V gene TRBV7-9; 9 bases line up with TRBD1. The CDR3 runs to 11 residues. Germline CDR1 is SEHNR and CDR2 is FQNEAQ (reference sequence). J lost 12 bases, V lost 4 bases, and 3 bases had no gene match. CDR3 residues: CASSWTGETFF. DNA for the CDR3: TGTGCCAGCAGCTGGACAGGGGAAACTTTCTTT.

This clonotype has just one count. The rearrangement uses TRBV24-1 and TRBJ1-5; a possible D gene is TRBD1 (5 bases). The CDR3 has 13 residues. V gave up 1 base and J gave up 7 bases, with 7 bases separating them. Germline CDR1 KGHDR, CDR2 SFDVKD. The CDR3 here is CATSDFEGQPQHF. CDR3 nucleotides: TGTGCCACCAGTGATTTCGAGGGGCAGCCCCAGCATTTT.

This clonotype was seen a few times. V gene TRBV27 combines with J gene TRBJ2-1; D possibly corresponds to TRBD1 (6 bases). Germline V gene sequence: CDR1 MNHEY, CDR2 SMNVEV (reference sequence). The CDR3 is 15 amino acids. Trimming shortened V by 3 bases and J by 6 bases, and 15 bases separated the two germline ends. Here the CDR3 DNA reads TGTGCCAGCAGTTTGGGGGCTGAGCGGCCCAATGAGCAGTTCTTC. Protein product: CASSLGAERPNEQFF.

This clonotype has ten or more counts. This chain connects TRBV25-1 to TRBJ2-7; D is perhaps TRBD1 (6 bases). Looked up from germline, CDR1 is MGHDK and CDR2 is SYGVNS. The CDR3 extends over 13 amino acids. V was clipped by 4 bases and J by 3 bases, with 10 bases between them. The DNA of the CDR3 is TGTGCCAGCAGTGGACAGGAGCTCTACGAGCAGTACTTC. Protein: CASSGQELYEQYF.

In its sample, this clonotype was seen many times. The chain has TRBV2 and TRBJ1-2; D gene uncertain. CDR3 length equals 14 residues. The V end was cut by 7 bases, the J end by 1 base, with 13 bases between. Germline lookup yields CDR1 SNHLY and CDR2 FYNNEI. This CDR3 reads CASNVPQFNYGYTF. CDR3 bases: TGTGCCAGCAATGTCCCCCAGTTTAACTATGGCTACACCTTC.

This clonotype was recorded many times. The J gene is TRBJ2-3, the V gene TRBV30, with 8 bases fitting TRBD1. This CDR3 contains 14 residues. Germline CDR1 GTSNPN, CDR2 SVGIG (reference sequence). V gave up 4 bases and J gave up 1 base; unmatched junction bases: 4. The DNA of the CDR3 is TGTGCCTGGAACCCAGGGGGCGGCACAGATACGCAGTATTTT. Translated, it gives CAWNPGGGTDTQYF.

This chain connects TRBV12-5 to TRBJ2-7; D possibly corresponds to TRBD2 (6 bases). Germline lookup yields CDR1 LGHNT and CDR2 FRNRAP. V lost 4 bases to trimming and J lost 2 bases, with 9 bases between them. The CDR3 covers 13 residues. The CDR3 DNA sequence: TGTGCTAGTGGTTGGGGACTTACCTACGAGCAGTACTTC. Its translation is CASGWGLTYEQYF.

This clonotype showed up many times. The chain joins TRBV12-3 or TRBV12-4 to TRBJ2-5, with 11 bases lining up with TRBD2. This CDR3 contains 15 residues. Trimming at V came to 5 bases and at J to 2 bases, leaving 4 bases not matched to a gene. The CDR3: CASSELAGDQETQYF. CDR3 DNA: TGTGCCAGCAGTGAACTAGCGGGGGATCAAGAGACCCAGTACTTC.

This clonotype has ten or more counts. V usage is TRBV7-9 and J usage is TRBJ2-3, with D possibly matching TRBD2 (5 bases). V lost 1 base and J 8 bases, leaving 10 bases between the germline ends. CDR1 is SEHNR and CDR2 is FQNEAQ in the germline V gene (reference sequence). The CDR3 contains 13 residues. The CDR3 sequence is CASSLVSLGTQYF. The CDR3 DNA reads as TGTGCCAGCAGCTTAGTTTCACTAGGTACGCAGTATTTT.